This is a list of T cell receptor beta chains from one sample in a study of control samples from healthy donors and cancer patients. TCRdb's table, derived via immunoSEQ multiplex PCR, lists solely in-frame clones and lacks some. The sample has 55,000 to 85,000 clones, more than 70% seen once; the top ten hold around 2.3%. The source material was PBMCs. The receptors stem from a woman aged 45-65 years with head and neck cancer. The CDR3 runs from the conserved cysteine through the conserved F or W. A D gene is named only where the DNA matches it firmly. Clone size is given for some rows only: seen once, a few or many times, or a class if the clone is expanded.

v_gene	d_gene	j_gene	abundance	CDR3aa	CDR3nt
TRBV5-5	.	TRBJ2-6	.	CASSLGAGANVLTF	TGTGCCAGCAGCTTGGGTGCTGGGGCCAACGTCCTGACTTTC
TRBV2	TRBD2	TRBJ2-5	.	CASSESGGGFHETQYF	TGTGCCAGCAGTGAATCTGGGGGGGGATTTCACGAGACCCAGTACTTC
TRBV5-1	.	TRBJ1-6	few	CASSALGNNSPLHF	TGCGCCAGCAGCGCCTTGGGGAATAATTCACCCCTCCACTTT
TRBV30	.	TRBJ2-7	.	CAWSVSGGSEQYF	TGTGCCTGGAGTGTATCCGGGGGCTCCGAGCAGTACTTC
TRBV2	TRBD2	TRBJ2-3	.	CASSDRGGGPSTDTQYF	TGTGCCAGCAGTGACCGCGGCGGGGGGCCTAGCACAGATACGCAGTATTTT
TRBV19	TRBD2	TRBJ2-1	.	CASSIRGDSYNEQFF	TGTGCCAGTAGCATCCGGGGGGACTCCTACAATGAGCAGTTCTTC
TRBV5-4	.	TRBJ2-7	once	CASSSGGQFSHEQYF	TGTGCCAGCAGCTCCGGGGGCCAGTTTTCCCACGAGCAGTACTTC
TRBV9	.	TRBJ2-5	once	CASSEGGLVGETQYF	TGTGCCAGCAGCGAGGGGGGGCTAGTAGGTGAGACCCAGTACTTC
TRBV24-1	.	TRBJ1-2	few	CATSVENYGYTF	TGTGCCACCAGTGTTGAGAACTATGGCTACACCTTC
TRBV7-2	TRBD2	TRBJ2-3	.	CASSLLAGVADTQYF	TGTGCCAGCAGCTTATTAGCGGGGGTCGCAGATACGCAGTATTTT
TRBV3-1/TRBV3-2	.	TRBJ1-2	.	CASSQVGSANYGYTF	TGTGCCAGCAGCCAAGTTGGATCCGCAAACTATGGCTACACCTTC
TRBV4-2	TRBD2	TRBJ2-7	.	CASSPRGGPYEQYF	TGTGCCAGCAGCCCTCGGGGGGGGCCCTACGAGCAGTACTTC
TRBV3-1/TRBV3-2	.	TRBJ1-1	.	CASSQDRFALEAFF	TGTGCCAGCAGCCAAGATCGGTTTGCCCTTGAAGCTTTCTTT
TRBV6-1	.	TRBJ2-3	.	CASSEMQLGTDTQYF	TGTGCCAGCAGTGAAATGCAATTGGGCACAGATACGCAGTATTTT
TRBV2	TRBD1	TRBJ2-2	.	CASQDRVDTGELFF	TGTGCCAGCCAGGACAGGGTGGACACCGGGGAGCTGTTTTTT
TRBV18	.	TRBJ1-2	.	CASSPRKENDYTF	TGTGCCAGCTCACCAAGGAAGGAGAACGACTACACCTTC
TRBV7-2	.	TRBJ1-3	.	CASSSGFGGNTIYF	TGTGCCAGCAGCTCCGGGTTTGGTGGAAACACCATATATTTT
TRBV6-2/TRBV6-3	TRBD1	TRBJ1-2	.	CASSLPGTGSLAYGYTF	TGTGCCAGCAGTTTGCCCGGGACAGGGTCTTTGGCCTATGGCTACACCTTC
TRBV5-6	.	TRBJ2-5	.	CASSLKGGGKETQYF	TGTGCCAGCAGCTTGAAAGGCGGGGGCAAAGAGACCCAGTACTTC
TRBV5-6	TRBD1	TRBJ1-1	.	CASSLAAGTGGTEAFF	TGTGCCAGCAGCTTGGCCGCAGGGACAGGGGGCACTGAAGCTTTCTTT
TRBV27	TRBD1	TRBJ1-2	once	CASSPRGQGALRLANYGYTF	TGTGCCAGCAGCCCACGCGGACAGGGGGCACTTCGCCTAGCTAACTATGGCTACACCTTC
TRBV7-3	.	TRBJ2-1	.	CASSLGLANEQFF	TGTGCCAGCAGCCTAGGACTCGCCAATGAGCAGTTCTTC
TRBV11-1	.	TRBJ1-6	few	CASSLRLGGSPLHF	TGTGCCAGCAGCTTAAGGCTAGGGGGTTCACCCCTCCACTTT
TRBV4-1	.	TRBJ1-1	.	CASSPVGRGRMNTEAFF	TGCGCCAGCAGCCCTGTCGGTAGGGGTAGAATGAACACTGAAGCTTTCTTT
TRBV5-4	.	TRBJ1-1	.	CASSLEESGLNTEAFF	TGTGCCAGCAGCTTGGAGGAGTCAGGATTGAACACTGAAGCTTTCTTT
TRBV7-2	TRBD1	TRBJ1-1	.	CASSLIRGLGSTEAFF	TGTGCCAGCAGCCTAATCAGGGGGCTGGGGAGCACTGAAGCTTTCTTT
TRBV4-1	.	TRBJ2-7	.	CASSPLDGVSYEQYF	TGCGCCAGCAGCCCTCTGGATGGGGTCTCCTACGAGCAGTACTTC
TRBV5-1	.	TRBJ2-1	.	CASSYSTSSYNEQFF	TGCGCCAGCAGTTATTCCACGAGCTCCTACAATGAGCAGTTCTTC
TRBV25-1	.	TRBJ2-1	.	CASSENNEQFF	TGTGCCAGCAGTGAGAACAATGAGCAGTTCTTC
TRBV5-1	TRBD1	TRBJ2-5	.	CASSRDRGREETQYF	TGCGCCAGCAGCCGGGACAGGGGGAGGGAGGAGACCCAGTACTTC
TRBV30	.	TRBJ2-2	.	CAWAYRVTGELFF	TGTGCCTGGGCCTACCGGGTAACCGGGGAGCTGTTTTTT
TRBV15	.	TRBJ1-2	.	CATSRDRGYYGYTF	TGTGCCACCAGCAGAGATCGAGGGTACTATGGCTACACCTTC
TRBV19	.	TRBJ1-1	.	CASSVKGDTEAFF	TGTGCCAGTAGTGTGAAAGGGGATACTGAAGCTTTCTTT
TRBV7-6	.	TRBJ2-7	.	CASSLRAGSPEQYF	TGTGCCAGCAGCTTAAGGGCAGGGTCCCCCGAGCAGTACTTC
TRBV9	.	TRBJ2-1	.	CASSVLGSSYNEQFF	TGTGCCAGCAGCGTATTGGGTAGCTCCTACAATGAGCAGTTCTTC
TRBV3-1/TRBV3-2	.	TRBJ2-1	.	CASSHLGPRASEQFF	TGTGCCAGCAGCCACCTCGGACCCCGTGCCTCTGAGCAGTTCTTC
TRBV28	TRBD2	TRBJ2-3	.	CASSTGGNTDTQYF	TGTGCCAGCAGCACGGGGGGTAACACAGATACGCAGTATTTT
TRBV29-1	.	TRBJ1-1	.	CSVAQDSGTEAFF	TGCAGCGTGGCTCAGGACAGCGGCACTGAAGCTTTCTTT
TRBV30	.	TRBJ1-4	.	CAWSLLNEKLFF	TGTGCCTGGAGTCTGCTAAATGAAAAACTGTTTTTT
TRBV7-2	.	TRBJ2-1	once	CASSLAPGSYNEQFF	TGTGCCAGCAGCTTAGCCCCTGGCTCCTACAATGAGCAGTTCTTC
TRBV7-2	.	TRBJ2-5	.	CASSLEMGWETQYF	TGTGCCAGCAGCTTAGAAATGGGGTGGGAGACCCAGTACTTC
TRBV5-3	TRBD1	TRBJ2-7	.	CARSLTPGGVYEQYF	TGTGCCAGAAGTTTGACTCCAGGGGGAGTCTACGAGCAGTACTTC
TRBV6-5	.	TRBJ1-1	.	CASTTATMNTEAFF	TGTGCCAGCACCACGGCCACGATGAACACTGAAGCTTTCTTT
TRBV7-8	.	TRBJ1-5	few	CASSPRGGNQPQHF	TGTGCCAGCAGCCCGCGAGGAGGCAATCAGCCCCAGCATTTT
TRBV5-1	.	TRBJ1-4	.	CASSLVALSGLNEKLFF	TGCGCCAGCAGCTTGGTAGCCTTGTCGGGGCTTAATGAAAAACTGTTTTTT
TRBV23-1	.	TRBJ1-5	.	CASSPPYQPQHF	TGCGCCAGCAGTCCACCCTATCAGCCCCAGCATTTT
TRBV9	TRBD2	TRBJ2-3	.	CASSSSGRGTTDTQYF	TGTGCCAGCAGCTCCTCCGGGCGGGGGACCACAGATACGCAGTATTTT
TRBV14	TRBD1	TRBJ2-7	.	CASSQTGQPNYYEQYF	TGTGCCAGCAGCCAAACGGGACAGCCCAACTACTACGAGCAGTACTTC
TRBV5-6	TRBD2	TRBJ2-3	.	CASSFQRGFTDTQYF	TGTGCCAGCAGCTTCCAGCGGGGGTTCACAGATACGCAGTATTTT